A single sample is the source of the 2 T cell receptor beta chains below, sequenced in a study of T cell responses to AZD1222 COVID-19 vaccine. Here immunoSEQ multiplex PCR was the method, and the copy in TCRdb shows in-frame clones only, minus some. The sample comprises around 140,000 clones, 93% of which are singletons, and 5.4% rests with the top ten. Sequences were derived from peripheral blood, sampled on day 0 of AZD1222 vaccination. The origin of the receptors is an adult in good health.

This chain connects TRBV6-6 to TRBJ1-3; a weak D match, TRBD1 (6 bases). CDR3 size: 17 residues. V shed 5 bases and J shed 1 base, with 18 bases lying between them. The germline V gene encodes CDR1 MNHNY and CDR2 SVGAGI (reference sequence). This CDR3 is CASSRLLQGPSGNTIYF. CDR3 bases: TGTGCCAGCAGTCGCCTCTTACAGGGACCTTCTGGAAACACCATATATTTT.

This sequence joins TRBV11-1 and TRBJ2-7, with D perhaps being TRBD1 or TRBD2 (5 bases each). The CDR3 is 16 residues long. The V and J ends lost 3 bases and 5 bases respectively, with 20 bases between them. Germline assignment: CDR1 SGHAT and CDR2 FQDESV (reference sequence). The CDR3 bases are TGTGCCAGCAGCTTGACCCCGGGACCCCTCGCCCACGAGCAGTACTTC. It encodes CASSLTPGPLAHEQYF.